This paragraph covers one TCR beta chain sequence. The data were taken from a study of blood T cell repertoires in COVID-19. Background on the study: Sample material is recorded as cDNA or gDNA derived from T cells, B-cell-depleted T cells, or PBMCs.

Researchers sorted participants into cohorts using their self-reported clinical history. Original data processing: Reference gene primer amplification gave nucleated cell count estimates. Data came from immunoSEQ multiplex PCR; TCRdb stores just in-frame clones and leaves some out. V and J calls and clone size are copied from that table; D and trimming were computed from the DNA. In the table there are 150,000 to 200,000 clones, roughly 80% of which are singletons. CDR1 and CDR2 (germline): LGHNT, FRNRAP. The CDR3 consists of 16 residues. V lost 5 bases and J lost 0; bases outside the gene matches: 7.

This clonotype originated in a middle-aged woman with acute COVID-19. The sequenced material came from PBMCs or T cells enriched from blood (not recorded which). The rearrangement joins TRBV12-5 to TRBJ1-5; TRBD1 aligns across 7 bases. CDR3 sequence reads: CASGPGTEYSNQPQHF. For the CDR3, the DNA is TGTGCTAGTGGTCCAGGGACAGAGTATAGCAATCAGCCCCAGCATTTT. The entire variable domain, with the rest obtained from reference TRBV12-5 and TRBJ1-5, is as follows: DARVTQTPRHKVTEMGQEVTMRCQPILGHNTVFWYRQTMMQGLELLAYFRNRAPLDDSGMPKDRFSAEMPDATLATLKIQPSEPRDSAVYFCASGPGTEYSNQPQHFGDGTRLSIL.